This paragraph reports one T cell receptor (beta chain). The sample is drawn from a study of blood T cell repertoires in COVID-19. Overall study context: Italy, Spain and the United States were the sources of the convalescent and acute COVID-19 samples.

Germline CDR1 and CDR2: SGHRS and YFSETQ. After removal of 7 bases from V and 0 bases from J, the junction contained 14 bases not matched to a gene. CDR3 length: 17 amino acids. The assay was immunoSEQ multiplex PCR, and TCRdb's table has in-frame clones only and misses some. The sample holds approximately 270,000 clones, approximately 85% seen once. The chain recombines TRBV5-1 with TRBJ2-3; the match to TRBD1 covers 7 bases. The source of this sequence is a woman aged 25-40 years who had recovered from COVID-19. The sequenced material came from PBMCs or T cells enriched from blood (not recorded which). CDR3 region: CASSPRGFLTSTDTQYF. The CDR3 nucleotides read TGCGCCAGCTCCCCCAGGGGGTTTTTGACTAGCACAGATACGCAGTATTTT.